A selection of T cell receptor beta chains follows, all from one sample in a study of cytomegalovirus exposure and HLA in healthy donors. Data came from immunoSEQ multiplex PCR; TCRdb stores just in-frame clones and leaves some out. The top ten hold roughly 2.6% of the sample, which has under 130,000 clones, 74% seen once. Sequenced: PBMCs. The receptors originated from a middle-aged man in good health and CMV-seropositive. Both conserved end residues are part of each CDR3. The D gene is left open where the match is weak. For some rows the clone size is stated as once, few or many, or as a class when expanded; others skip it.

j_call clone_size v_call d_call cdr3_aa cdr3_nt
TRBJ2-7 - TRBV5-1 TRBD2 CASRYGLADSYEQYF TGCGCCAGCAGATATGGACTAGCGGACTCCTACGAGCAGTACTTC
TRBJ1-1 - TRBV9 TRBD1 CASSVTVGTGAFF TGTGCCAGCAGCGTCACTGTGGGGACAGGGGCTTTCTTT
TRBJ2-2 - TRBV4-2 - CASSQDLGRGPGELFF TGTGCCAGCAGCCAAGATCTGGGGCGGGGGCCCGGGGAGCTGTTTTTT
TRBJ2-7 few TRBV5-1 TRBD1 CASSSSGTGGDEQYF TGCGCCAGCAGCTCTTCCGGGACAGGGGGGGACGAGCAGTACTTC
TRBJ2-7 - TRBV5-6 - CASSLAGRDYEQYF TGTGCCAGCAGCTTGGCTGGCAGGGACTACGAGCAGTACTTC
TRBJ2-7 - TRBV18 - CASSPFSPDTVYEQYF TGTGCCAGCTCACCATTCTCCCCAGACACGGTCTACGAGCAGTACTTC
TRBJ2-2 - TRBV4-1 - CASSPAETNTGELFF TGCGCCAGCAGCCCGGCGGAGACCAACACCGGGGAGCTGTTTTTT
TRBJ1-1 - TRBV12-5 - CASGAQGTEAFF TGTGCTAGTGGTGCCCAGGGGACTGAAGCTTTCTTT
TRBJ2-7 - TRBV20-1 - CSATPLYEQYF TGCAGCGCCACCCCCCTCTACGAGCAGTACTTC
TRBJ2-1 - TRBV7-9 - CASSFEGDEQFF TGTGCCAGCAGCTTTGAGGGGGATGAGCAGTTCTTC
TRBJ2-7 - TRBV6-5 TRBD2 CASRAGLYEQYF TGTGCCAGCAGAGCGGGACTCTACGAGCAGTACTTC
TRBJ1-4 - TRBV6-1 TRBD1 CASSNRGVNEKLFF TGTGCCAGCAGCAACAGGGGGGTTAATGAAAAACTGTTTTTT
TRBJ1-3 once TRBV10-2 - CASSDSGAGNTIYF TGCGCCAGCAGTGACTCAGGGGCTGGAAACACCATATATTTT
TRBJ2-5 - TRBV5-6 TRBD1 CASSLVAGGRETQYF TGTGCCAGCAGCTTGGTGGCAGGGGGCAGGGAGACCCAGTACTTC
TRBJ1-4 - TRBV9 TRBD1 CASSVTDRAEKLFF TGTGCCAGCAGCGTCACGGACAGGGCTGAAAAACTGTTTTTT
TRBJ1-2 - TRBV19 - CASRGDDEGLHGYTF TGTGCCAGCCGGGGGGACGACGAAGGACTACATGGCTACACCTTC
TRBJ2-3 - TRBV5-1 - CASSLAPRGRTDTQYF TGCGCCAGCAGCTTGGCCCCGCGGGGTCGCACAGATACGCAGTATTTT
TRBJ2-3 - TRBV7-7 TRBD2 CASSTELAGTQYF TGTGCCAGCAGCACCGAACTAGCGGGAACGCAGTATTTT
TRBJ2-3 - TRBV10-2 - CASSEPTVADTQYF TGCGCCAGCAGTGAGCCGACAGTTGCAGATACGCAGTATTTT
TRBJ2-7 - TRBV11-1 - CASSPRDTTYEQYF TGTGCCAGCAGCCCTCGGGACACAACCTACGAGCAGTACTTC
TRBJ2-2 - TRBV6-5 TRBD1 CASRGRTGEEELFF TGTGCCAGCAGGGGGAGGACAGGGGAGGAGGAGCTGTTTTTT
TRBJ2-6 - TRBV5-1 - CASSFTISSSGANVLTF TGCGCCAGCAGCTTTACAATATCTAGCTCTGGGGCCAACGTCCTGACTTTC
TRBJ2-1 - TRBV11-2 TRBD2 CASSLGRVWLAGGNEQFF TGTGCCAGCAGCTTAGGGAGGGTTTGGCTAGCGGGAGGCAATGAGCAGTTCTTC
TRBJ2-2 - TRBV5-1 - CASSLQVNTGELFF TGCGCCAGCAGCTTACAGGTGAACACCGGGGAGCTGTTTTTT
TRBJ2-7 - TRBV2 - CASNGRGAYEQYF TGTGCCAGCAATGGCAGGGGAGCCTACGAGCAGTACTTC
TRBJ1-1 - TRBV6-5 - CATSYDSQNTEAFF TGTGCCACCTCCTACGACAGCCAGAACACTGAAGCTTTCTTT